This TCR beta chain was recorded in a study of shared clonotypes between healthy human individuals. Germline CDR1 reads SGHTA; CDR2 reads FQGTGA. CDR3 length: 18 amino acids. The V and J ends lost 5 bases and 0 bases, in that order; junction bases with no gene match: 9. For this clone: Its specificity is not known.

Findings and caveats of the study: Some naive CD4 clonotypes, 4.5% to 5.5%, turned up in common across several donors. A generally larger estimated richness was seen in naive subsets than in memory subsets.

Every donor was a Caucasian adult from Nashville, Tennessee. The repertoire was sequenced with immunoSEQ multiplex PCR; TCRdb's copy has only in-frame clones and lacks some. Of a few hundred thousand clones listed, roughly 97% are singletons. This chain joins TRBV7-3 and TRBJ2-6; 8 positions agree with TRBD1. Sequenced sample: naive CD4+ T cells sorted from blood. Subset defined: CD45RA+ positively selected. The TCR was taken from a woman in her 30s in good health. CDR3 loop: CASSQKTGASSGANVLTF. As DNA, the CDR3 is TGTGCCAGCAGCCAAAAGACAGGGGCGAGCTCTGGGGCCAACGTCCTGACTTTC.